The next 14 T cell receptor beta chains were all read from a single sample in a study of identical twins. MiXCR was run by TCRdb on the 5' RACE reads, yielding one entry per CDR3 protein. This sample has some 96,000 distinct CDR3 sequences, with 4.5% to 6.5% found just once. The sequenced sample was memory T cells sorted from blood. These receptors all stem from a woman between 50 and 59 years old in good health.

The table lists this clonotype with a few counts. J is TRBJ2-1 and V is TRBV20-1, with a possible D match to TRBD2 (5 bases). Germline V gives CDR1 DFQATT, CDR2 SNEGSKA (reference sequence). Trimming took 4 bases from V and 4 from J, leaving 14 bases between them. This CDR3 comprises 14 residues. The CDR3 protein is CSATRTDMYNEQFF. The DNA of the CDR3 is TGCAGTGCTACCCGGACTGATATGTACAATGAGCAGTTCTTC.

The rearrangement uses TRBV6-5 and TRBJ1-2; 10 bases align to TRBD1. V shed 7 bases and J 6 bases; nucleotides not matched to a gene: 8. The CDR3 runs to 14 residues. CDR1 is MNHEY, CDR2 SVGAGI, per germline. The CDR3 reads CASTLDRGQDGYTF. Here the CDR3 DNA reads TGTGCCAGCACCCTCGACAGGGGGCAAGATGGCTACACCTTC.

This clonotype was found many times. The chain combines TRBV5-1 with TRBJ2-5, with 8 nucleotides matching TRBD2. CDR3 length: 14 amino acids. V shed 9 bases and J 1 base; nucleotides not matched to a gene: 8. The germline V gene encodes CDR1 SGHRS and CDR2 YFSETQ. The CDR3 spells CATQEGLGQETQYF. In nucleotides, the CDR3 is TGCGCCACCCAAGAGGGACTAGGCCAAGAGACCCAGTACTTC.

This clonotype was picked up a small number of times. This chain uses TRBV20-1 with TRBJ1-2; 10 bases are shared with TRBD1. The V gene end was trimmed by 5 bases and the J gene end by 4 bases; junction bases not matched to a gene: 4. Germline CDR1 and CDR2: DFQATT and SNEGSKA (reference sequence). This CDR3 has 13 residues. CDR3 sequence: CSAPGQGTYGYTF. CDR3 in DNA: TGCAGTGCTCCGGGACAGGGGACCTATGGCTACACCTTC.

This clonotype has a count of ten or more. This chain joins TRBV5-1 and TRBJ2-7; D possibly corresponds to TRBD1 (6 bases). Trimming took 4 bases from V and 2 from J, leaving 19 bases between them. CDR1 and CDR2 from the germline V gene are SGHRS and YFSETQ. The CDR3 loop spans 16 amino acids. CDR3 bases: TGCGCCAGCAGCCGAGGCGGACAGCGATCCACCTACGAGCAGTACTTC. As protein: CASSRGGQRSTYEQYF.

This clonotype appeared a few times. The V gene is TRBV20-1, the J gene TRBJ1-2; D remains unclear. Per germline, CDR1 DFQATT and CDR2 SNEGSKA (reference sequence). Trimming took off 1 base at V and 6 bases at J, with 15 bases between the two ends. The CDR3 has 14 amino acids. Written as DNA, the CDR3 is TGCAGTGCTAGAGTTCTTGGAACCCAGGATGGCTACACCTTC. Protein: CSARVLGTQDGYTF.

This clonotype was counted ten times or more. This rearrangement joins TRBV10-3 to TRBJ2-1; 11 positions agree with TRBD2. This CDR3 is 15 amino acids long. CDR1 is ENHRY, CDR2 SYGVKD, per germline. The J segment lost 5 bases and the V segment lost 5 bases, leaving 5 bases of the junction unmatched. As DNA, the CDR3 is TGTGCCATCAGTCAAACTAGCGGGAGTCACAATGAGCAGTTCTTC. Amino acids: CAISQTSGSHNEQFF.

The chain employs TRBV12-3 or TRBV12-4 and TRBJ2-6, with TRBD2 identical over 9 bases. The trim removed 5 bases at V and 2 bases at J, leaving 7 bases unmatched. This CDR3 spans 17 amino acids. CDR3 nucleotide sequence: TGTGCCAGCAGTACTGGTAGCGGGAGTCCTGGGGCCAACGTCCTGACTTTC. Translating it yields CASSTGSGSPGANVLTF.

In this sample, this clonotype turned up a few times. CDR3 sequence (DNA): TGTGCCAGCAGCAGACAGGGAGGACTGGGGATGGAACCCCTCCACTTT. It translates to CASSRQGGLGMEPLHF. J is TRBJ1-6 and V is TRBV25-1, with 7 bases matching TRBD1. With V trimmed by 6 bases and J by 12 bases, 17 bases remained unmatched. This CDR3 has 16 amino acids. Germline-derived CDR1 and CDR2 are MGHDK and SYGVNS.

This clonotype was detected many times. The J gene is TRBJ2-7, the V gene TRBV9; D not resolved. Trimming removed 4 bases at V and 0 bases at J, with 11 bases between. Germline CDR1 is SGDLS and CDR2 is YYNGEE. This CDR3 contains 14 residues. CDR3 protein: CASSQTAYSYEQYF. CDR3 DNA sequence: TGTGCCAGCAGCCAGACGGCCTACTCCTACGAGCAGTACTTC.

This clonotype turned up a few times. The V gene is TRBV7-9, the J gene TRBJ2-7; D call uncertain. The germline gives CDR1 SEHNR, CDR2 FQNEAQ (reference sequence). The germline V and J ends were trimmed by 4 bases and 5 bases, with 18 bases remaining between them. This CDR3 comprises 15 residues. The CDR3 DNA reads TGTGCCAGCAGCTCCGCTGGGCGAGATGTTGACGAGCAGTACTTC. Translating it yields CASSSAGRDVDEQYF.

The table lists this clonotype with many counts. The V gene is TRBV27, the J gene TRBJ2-3; 14 bases match TRBD2. CDR3 length: 17 residues. CDR1 and CDR2 (germline): MNHEY, SMNVEV (reference sequence). The junction had 11 bases not matched to a gene; V was cut back by 5 bases and J by 7 bases. The CDR3, as DNA: TGTGCCAGCAGTATACCCCCGGGACTAGCGGGAGCATATACGCAGTATTTT. This gives the protein CASSIPPGLAGAYTQYF.

There are a few counts of this clonotype. The DNA for the CDR3 is TGTGCCAGTTCCAGGAATAACTATGGCTACACCTTC. Translating it yields CASSRNNYGYTF. The V and J genes are TRBV19 and TRBJ1-2; D unclear. The CDR3 covers 12 residues. Trimming cost V 8 bases and J 1 base, with 8 bases left between them. CDR1 and CDR2 from the germline V gene are LNHDA and SQIVND (reference sequence).

This clonotype is termed medium-sized (0.01 to 0.1%). V is TRBV24-1 and J is TRBJ2-3, with unresolved D. V lost 2 bases and J 1 base, leaving 6 bases between the germline ends. CDR1 and CDR2 from the germline V gene are KGHDR and SFDVKD. CDR3 size: 14 residues. This chain's CDR3 is CATSDYPGTDTQYF. CDR3 nucleotide sequence: TGTGCCACCAGTGATTATCCCGGCACAGATACGCAGTATTTT.